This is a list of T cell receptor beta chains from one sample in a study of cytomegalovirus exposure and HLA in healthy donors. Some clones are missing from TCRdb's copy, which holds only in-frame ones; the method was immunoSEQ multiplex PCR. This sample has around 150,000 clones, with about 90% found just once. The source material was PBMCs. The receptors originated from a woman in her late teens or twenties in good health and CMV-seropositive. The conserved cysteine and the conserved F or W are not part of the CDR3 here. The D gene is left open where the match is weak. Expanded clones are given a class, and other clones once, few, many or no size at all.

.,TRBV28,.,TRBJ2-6,ASSAPLGGPGANVLT
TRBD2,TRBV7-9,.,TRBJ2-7,ASSFETSGYEQY
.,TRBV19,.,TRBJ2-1,ASTRNNEQF
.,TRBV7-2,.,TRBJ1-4,ASSSVALNEKLF
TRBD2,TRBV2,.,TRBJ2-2,ASNPDSGPRTGELF
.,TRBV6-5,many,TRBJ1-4,ASSYEAGGEKLF
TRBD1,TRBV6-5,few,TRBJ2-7,ASRGTGGWEQY
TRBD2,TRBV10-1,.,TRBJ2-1,ASSDHRLAGGDEQF
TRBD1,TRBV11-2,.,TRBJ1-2,ASSRTGTGSPGYT
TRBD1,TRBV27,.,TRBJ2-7,ASTGTGTGGQRAFYEQY
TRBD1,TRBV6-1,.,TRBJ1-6,ASSDRQGARNSPLH
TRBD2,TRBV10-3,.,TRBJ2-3,AISGDRTSPDTQY
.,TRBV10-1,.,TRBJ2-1,ASSEGQKFGEQF
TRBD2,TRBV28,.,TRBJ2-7,ASSPTSGSSYEQY
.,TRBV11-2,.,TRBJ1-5,ASSLEGGSNQPQH
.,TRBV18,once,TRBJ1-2,ASSPLNGGGGYYGYT
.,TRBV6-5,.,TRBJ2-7,ASGGGYEQY
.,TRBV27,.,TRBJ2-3,ASRKTPRDTQY
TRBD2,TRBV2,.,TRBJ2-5,ASSVGTSGEQETQY
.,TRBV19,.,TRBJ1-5,ATGLGLNQPQH
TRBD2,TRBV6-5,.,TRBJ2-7,ASSISGSPYEQY
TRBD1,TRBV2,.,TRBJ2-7,ASRLGTGSREQY
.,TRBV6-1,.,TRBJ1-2,ASSENPRDNFYGYT
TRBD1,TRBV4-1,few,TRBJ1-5,ASSRAGDSYQPQH
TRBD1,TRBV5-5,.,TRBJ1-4,ASSLEGAGTNEKLF
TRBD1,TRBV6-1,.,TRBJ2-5,ASSVQGWETQY
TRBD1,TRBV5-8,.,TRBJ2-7,ASSFLQGAYEQY
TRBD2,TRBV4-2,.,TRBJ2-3,ASSQETGEGPIDTQY
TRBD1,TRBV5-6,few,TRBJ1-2,ASSSDRGEGYT
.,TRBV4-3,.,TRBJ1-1,ASSQDRRGPMNTEAF
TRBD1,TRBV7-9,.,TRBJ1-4,ASSNRGSEKLF
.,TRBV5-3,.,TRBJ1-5,ARSLECWRED
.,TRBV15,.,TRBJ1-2,ATSRDLESYGYT
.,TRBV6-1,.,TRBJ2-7,ASSEFSGGQSLEQY
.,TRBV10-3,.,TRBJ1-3,AIQDRGKSGNTIY
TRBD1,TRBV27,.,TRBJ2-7,ASSSGTATASGNEQY
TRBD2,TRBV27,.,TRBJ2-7,ASSLKPGLPYEQY
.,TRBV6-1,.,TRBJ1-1,ASSEGQALTEAF
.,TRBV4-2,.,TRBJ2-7,ASSKRTGWEDEQY
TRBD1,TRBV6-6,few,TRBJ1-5,ASSPTGGQPQH
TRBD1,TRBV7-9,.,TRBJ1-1,ASSYDRGPNTEAF
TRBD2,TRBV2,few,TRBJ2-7,ASSTSGGSSYEQY
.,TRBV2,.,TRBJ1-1,ASRLTGSYINTEAF
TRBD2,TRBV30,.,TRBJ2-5,AWSVGLAVETQY
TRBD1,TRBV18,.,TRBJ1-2,ASSIKTGGDYGYT
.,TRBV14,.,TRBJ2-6,ASSQERTGLLVSGANVLT
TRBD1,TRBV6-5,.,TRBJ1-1,ASSSGTGLAF
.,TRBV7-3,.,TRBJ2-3,ASSSSRGGSTDTQY
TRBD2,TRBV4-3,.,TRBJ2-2,ASSQGALAGEDGELF
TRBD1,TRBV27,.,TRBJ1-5,ASSPRTGNSNQPQH
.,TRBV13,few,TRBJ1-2,ASSPGTLSFSYGYT
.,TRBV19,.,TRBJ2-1,ASRVGRGYNEQF
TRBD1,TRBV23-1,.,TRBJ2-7,ASSQSGQGGISYEQY